This T cell receptor (beta chain) was retrieved from a study of siplizumab effects on memory and regulatory T cells. The V and J ends lost 2 bases and 0 bases respectively, with 7 bases between them. The CDR3 sequence is 15 residues long. Germline assignment: CDR1 LNHDA and CDR2 SQIVND (reference sequence). Profiling relied on immunoSEQ multiplex PCR, and the TCRdb table lists in-frame clones only, not all of them. The sample shows 99,000 or so clones, 85% to 95% of them seen only once. Source material: non-Treg CD4+ T cells sorted from blood. The chain links TRBV19 to TRBJ1-4, with D possibly TRBD1 on 6 matching bases. The receptor's source is a human donor in good health. As DNA, the CDR3 is TGTGCCAGTAGTATAAGGGGGACAACTAATGAAAAACTGTTTTTT. This codes for CASSIRGTTNEKLFF.